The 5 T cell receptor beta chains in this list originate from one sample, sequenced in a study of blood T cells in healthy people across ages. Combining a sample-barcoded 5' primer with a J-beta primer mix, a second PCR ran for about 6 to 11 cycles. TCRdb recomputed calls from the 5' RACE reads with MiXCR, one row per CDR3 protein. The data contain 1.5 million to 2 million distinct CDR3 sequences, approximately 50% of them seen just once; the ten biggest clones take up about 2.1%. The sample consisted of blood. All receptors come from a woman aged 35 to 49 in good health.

The CDR3 here is CASSPSTGTYEQYF. For the CDR3, the DNA is TGTGCCAGCAGCCCCTCTACAGGGACCTACGAGCAGTACTTC. The chain links TRBV11-1 to TRBJ2-7; perhaps TRBD1 as D (6 bases). CDR3 length: 14 amino acids. Trimming cost V 5 bases and J 2 bases, with 13 bases left between them. The germline gives CDR1 SGHAT, CDR2 FQDESV (reference sequence).

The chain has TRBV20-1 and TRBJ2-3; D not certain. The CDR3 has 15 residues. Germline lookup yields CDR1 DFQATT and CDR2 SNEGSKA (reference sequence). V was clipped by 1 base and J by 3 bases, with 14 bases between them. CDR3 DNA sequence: TGCAGTGCTAGAGGCACGGTAGGCAGGACAGATACGCAGTATTTT. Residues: CSARGTVGRTDTQYF.

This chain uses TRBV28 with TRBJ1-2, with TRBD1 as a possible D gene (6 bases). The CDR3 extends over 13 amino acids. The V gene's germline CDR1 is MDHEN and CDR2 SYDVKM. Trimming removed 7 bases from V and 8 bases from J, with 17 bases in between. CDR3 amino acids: CASKPPAQGGYTF. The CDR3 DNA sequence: TGTGCCAGCAAACCACCCGCCCAGGGGGGCTACACCTTC.

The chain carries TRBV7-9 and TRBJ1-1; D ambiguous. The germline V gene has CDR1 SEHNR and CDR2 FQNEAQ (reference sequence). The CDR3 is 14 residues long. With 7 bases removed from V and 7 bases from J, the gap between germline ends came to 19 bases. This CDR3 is CASTEPSRANEAFF. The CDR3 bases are TGTGCCAGCACGGAACCGTCACGGGCGAATGAAGCTTTCTTT.

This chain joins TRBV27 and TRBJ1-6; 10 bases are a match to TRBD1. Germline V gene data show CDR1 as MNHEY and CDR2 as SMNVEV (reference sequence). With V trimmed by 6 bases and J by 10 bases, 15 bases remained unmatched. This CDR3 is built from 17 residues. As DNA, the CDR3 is TGTGCCAGCAGAACCCTAACGGGGACAGGGGAGGGCTCACCCCTCCACTTT. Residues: CASRTLTGTGEGSPLHF.